This T cell receptor beta chain derives from a study of shared clonotypes between healthy human individuals. Genomic DNA belonging to each subset was distributed in equal measure over several immunoSEQ plates. The method was immunoSEQ multiplex PCR; TCRdb's version includes in-frame clones alone and lacks a portion of them. This table has 2 million to 2.5 million clones, 80% to 95% appearing once. CD4+ cells yielded CD45RA+ naive and CD45RA-negative memory subsets. Whole-study findings and limits: Among donors, the sharing of clonotypes was expected to be influenced by sequencing depth. Exclusively blood specimens were collected; tissue repertoires likely differ.

The V end was cut by 3 bases, the J end by 6 bases, with 6 bases between. This CDR3 has 11 residues. Germline V lookup: CDR1 ENHRY, CDR2 SYGVKD. To note about this clone: Its target is unknown.

The sequenced sample was naive CD4+ T cells from PBMCs. Regarding subset: CD45RA+ positively selected. This sequence was found in a man between 18 and 35 years old in good health. Some clones in this sample may be carry-over from other donors' samples. V and J are TRBV10-3 and TRBJ2-7, with D uncertain. The CDR3 is CAISDGVEQYF. CDR3 nucleotides: TGTGCCATCAGTGATGGGGTCGAGCAGTACTTC.